This TCR beta chain was sequenced in a study of blood T cell repertoires in COVID-19. The study recruited people aged roughly 18 to 100 years across more than 20 US areas. Recovered participants had two consecutive negative NP/OP PCR tests, healthcare professional clearance, or symptom resolution. This CDR3 is built from 13 residues. Germline V CDR1 and CDR2: SGHRS, YFSETQ. Trimming cost V 3 bases and J 3 bases, with 7 bases left between them. Study processing details: The assay estimated nucleated cells by amplifying reference gene primers. The table came from immunoSEQ multiplex PCR; TCRdb's copy has only in-frame clones and leaves some out. The V and J calls and clone size come from that table; D and trimming were worked out from the DNA. The data contain approximately 300,000 clones, 85% to 90% of them seen just once; the ten biggest clones take up over 9.5%.

The receptor comes from a woman aged 18-35 years who had recovered from COVID-19. The rearrangement links TRBV5-1 to TRBJ1-5; D is unclear. The specimen sequenced was PBMCs or T cells enriched from blood (not recorded which). The CDR3 DNA reads TGCGCCAGCAGCTCTATCCCCAATCAGCCCCAGCATTTT. As protein: CASSSIPNQPQHF.